The TCR beta chain described here comes from a study of blood T cell repertoires in COVID-19. Study summary: Both acute and convalescent COVID-19 samples were obtained from the United States, Italy and Spain. T cells, B-cell-depleted T cells, or PBMCs provided the cDNA or gDNA that served as material.

The CDR3 extends over 18 amino acids. Between the trimmed V and J ends, which lost 5 bases and 1 base, there was a span of 24 bases. Germline-derived CDR1 and CDR2 are SEHNR and FQNEAQ (reference sequence). Original data processing: Estimates of nucleated cell counts were drawn from the amplification of reference gene primers. Sequencing was performed with immunoSEQ multiplex PCR; in TCRdb, only in-frame clones are kept and a portion is missing. The V and J calls and clone size are taken from that table; D and trimming were inferred from the DNA. The data contain 95,000 to 150,000 clones, 87% of them seen just once; the ten biggest clones take up 25% to 35%.

The source material was peripheral blood. V and J are TRBV7-9 and TRBJ2-7, with D perhaps matching TRBD2 (6 bases). The clonotype originates from a woman in her 70s with acute or convalescent COVID-19. CDR3 sequence: CASSDKNEPGLISYEQYF. CDR3 nucleotide sequence: TGTGCCAGCAGCGACAAAAATGAACCGGGACTGATATCCTACGAGCAGTACTTC.